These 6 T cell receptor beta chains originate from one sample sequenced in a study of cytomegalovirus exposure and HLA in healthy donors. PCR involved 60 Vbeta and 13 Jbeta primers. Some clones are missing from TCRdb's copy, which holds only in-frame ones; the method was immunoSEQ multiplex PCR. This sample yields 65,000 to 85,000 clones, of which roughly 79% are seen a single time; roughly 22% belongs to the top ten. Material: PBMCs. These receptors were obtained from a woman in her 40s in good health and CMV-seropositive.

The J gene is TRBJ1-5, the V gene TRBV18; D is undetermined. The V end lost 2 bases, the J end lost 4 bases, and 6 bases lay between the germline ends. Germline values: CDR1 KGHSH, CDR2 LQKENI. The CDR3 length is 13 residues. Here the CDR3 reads CASSPGRNQPQHF. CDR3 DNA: TGTGCCAGCTCACCAGGGCGTAATCAGCCCCAGCATTTT.

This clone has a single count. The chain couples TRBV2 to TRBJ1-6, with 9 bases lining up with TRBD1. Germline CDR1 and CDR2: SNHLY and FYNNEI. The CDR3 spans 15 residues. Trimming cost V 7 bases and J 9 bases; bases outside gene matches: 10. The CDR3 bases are TGTGCCAGCACTACAGACAGGGGGTACGGTTCACCCCTCCACTTT. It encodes CASTTDRGYGSPLHF.

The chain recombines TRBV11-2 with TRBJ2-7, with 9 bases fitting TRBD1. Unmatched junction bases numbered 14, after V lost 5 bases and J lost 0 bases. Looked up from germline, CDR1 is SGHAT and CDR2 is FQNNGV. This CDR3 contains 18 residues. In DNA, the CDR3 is TGTGCCAGCAGCCCTCTCCGGCGGGACAGGGTTAGCTCCTACGAGCAGTACTTC. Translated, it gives CASSPLRRDRVSSYEQYF.

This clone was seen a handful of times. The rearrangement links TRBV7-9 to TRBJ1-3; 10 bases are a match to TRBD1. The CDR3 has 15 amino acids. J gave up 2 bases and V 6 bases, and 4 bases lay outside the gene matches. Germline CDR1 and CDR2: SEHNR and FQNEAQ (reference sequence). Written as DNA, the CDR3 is TGTGCCAGCAGTTCCGGACAGGGGGCTGGAAACACCATATATTTT. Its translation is CASSSGQGAGNTIYF.

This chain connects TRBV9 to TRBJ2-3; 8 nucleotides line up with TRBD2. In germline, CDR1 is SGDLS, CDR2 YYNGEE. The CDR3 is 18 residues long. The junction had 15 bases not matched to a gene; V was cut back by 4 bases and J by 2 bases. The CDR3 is CASSSRPHTSGPTDTQYF. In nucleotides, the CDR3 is TGTGCCAGCAGCTCCCGACCCCATACTAGCGGACCCACAGATACGCAGTATTTT.

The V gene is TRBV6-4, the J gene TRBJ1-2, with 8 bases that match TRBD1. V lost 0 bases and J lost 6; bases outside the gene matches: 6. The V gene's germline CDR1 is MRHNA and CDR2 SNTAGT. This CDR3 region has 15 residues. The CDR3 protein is CASSDSGRGRNGYTF. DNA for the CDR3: TGTGCCAGCAGTGACTCTGGCAGGGGGCGTAATGGCTACACCTTC.